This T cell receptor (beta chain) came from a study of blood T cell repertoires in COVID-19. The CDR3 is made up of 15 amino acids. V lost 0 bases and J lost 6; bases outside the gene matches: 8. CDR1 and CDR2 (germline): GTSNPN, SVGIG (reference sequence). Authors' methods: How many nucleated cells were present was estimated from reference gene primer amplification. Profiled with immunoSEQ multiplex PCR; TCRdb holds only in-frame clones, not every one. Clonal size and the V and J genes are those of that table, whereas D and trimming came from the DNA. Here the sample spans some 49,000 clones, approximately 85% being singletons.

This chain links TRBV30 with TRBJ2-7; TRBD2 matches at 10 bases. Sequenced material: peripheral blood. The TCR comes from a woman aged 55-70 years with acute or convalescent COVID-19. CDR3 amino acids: CAWSVASGSMSEQYF. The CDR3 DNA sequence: TGTGCCTGGAGTGTAGCTAGCGGGAGTATGAGCGAGCAGTACTTC.